The source of this T cell receptor (beta chain) is a study of spatial heterogeneity in lung cancer. Turning to the study itself: Tumor regions showed TCR transcript counts that correlated strongly with a T cell module score from matched bulk RNA-seq.

Study-level points and caveats: Within tumors, counts of expanded alpha and beta TCRs tracked tumor mutation counts.

The CDR3 length is 17 residues. Germline CDR1 is KGHDR and CDR2 is SFDVKD. With V trimmed by 2 bases and J by 4 bases, 12 bases remained unmatched. Notes on this clonotype: What it binds is unknown. This beta chain turned up in a library designed for alpha chains; as an off-target read, its abundance says little.

MiXCR, run by TCRdb on the 5' RACE reads, gives a single entry per CDR3 protein. Of more than 95 distinct CDR3 sequences in the sample, 25% to 30% were seen once. Described time point: sample taken at primary tumor resection. This sequence originates from a female donor with early-stage non-small cell lung cancer. The material sequenced was lung tumor tissue, taken at surgery. The chain joins TRBV24-1 to TRBJ2-5; 7 bases match TRBD2. The DNA for the CDR3 is TGTGCCACCAGTGATTCGTCCGGGGGAGGGCTTAGAGAGACCCAGTACTTC. Translated, it gives CATSDSSGGGLRETQYF.